The 29 T cell receptor beta chains below were found in one sample sequenced in a study of beta chain features in type 1 diabetes. The sequenced template was cDNA made from the entire isolated RNA. Generated by immunoSEQ multiplex PCR, the TCRdb table keeps only in-frame clones and is missing some. The data hold 10,000 to 15,000 clones, with 40% to 55% observed a single time. Sequencing was performed on stem cell memory CD4+ T cells from blood. The receptors come from a man aged 18 to 29 in good health.

The CDR3 protein is CASSLSYTGELFF. In DNA form, the CDR3 reads TGTGCCAGCAGCTTATCGTACACCGGGGAGCTGTTTTTT. This sequence joins TRBV7-3 and TRBJ2-2; D unresolved. CDR3 size: 13 residues. Trimming removed 2 bases at V and 3 bases at J, with 4 bases between. CDR1 is SGHTA and CDR2 is FQGTGA in the germline V gene.

There are a few counts of this clone. V usage is TRBV6-6 and J usage is TRBJ1-2, with D maybe TRBD1 (5 bases). Germline lookup yields CDR1 MNHNY and CDR2 SVGAGI (reference sequence). V was cut by 9 bases and J by 1 base, with 12 bases left in between. This CDR3 has 13 residues. CDR3 amino acids: CASTLTDNYGYTF. The CDR3 bases are TGTGCCAGTACCCTGACAGATAACTATGGCTACACCTTC.

The chain has TRBV9 and TRBJ1-4; D unresolved. The V gene lost 0 bases and the J gene lost 1 base, with 4 bases spanning the gap. The CDR3 is 14 residues long. Germline V lookup: CDR1 SGDLS, CDR2 YYNGEE. This chain's CDR3 is CASSVGVTNEKLFF. The CDR3 bases are TGTGCCAGCAGCGTAGGAGTAACTAATGAAAAACTGTTTTTT.

This clone has a handful of counts. The rearrangement joins TRBV18 to TRBJ1-4; 10 bases align to TRBD1. Germline V gene sequence: CDR1 KGHSH, CDR2 LQKENI. V shed 6 bases, J shed 6 bases, and the junction held 4 bases outside the gene matches. CDR3 size: 14 residues. The chain's CDR3 is CASSSGTGDEKLFF. As DNA, the CDR3 is TGTGCCAGCTCGTCCGGGACAGGGGATGAAAAACTGTTTTTT.

In DNA, the CDR3 is TGTGCCAGCAGCTTACTCGGAGCGGGGTACGAGCAGTACTTC. Protein: CASSLLGAGYEQYF. The rearrangement joins TRBV7-9 to TRBJ2-7; 7 positions match TRBD2. Trimming took 2 bases from V and 4 from J; bases not matched to a gene: 5. Germline V gene sequence: CDR1 SEHNR, CDR2 FQNEAQ (reference sequence). The CDR3 covers 14 residues. The full variable domain, in which reference TRBV7-9 and TRBJ2-7 provide the parts outside the CDR3, is DTGVSQNPRHKITKRGQNVTFRCDPISEHNRLYWYRQTLGQGPEFLTYFQNEAQLEKSRLLSDRFSAERPKGSFSTLEIQRTEQGDSAMYLCASSLLGAGYEQYFGPGTRLTVT.

The chain combines TRBV21-1 with TRBJ2-2; no check of the table's D call, TRBD2, against the DNA was made. TRBV21-1 is listed as a pseudogene. The CDR3 has 15 amino acids. CDR3 amino acids: CASRSGGPVTGELFF. The CDR3 DNA reads as TGTGCCAGCAGGTCCGGGGGGCCGGTCACCGGGGAGCTGTTTTTT.

This chain joins TRBV4-1 and TRBJ1-2; 8 bases match TRBD1. The CDR3 spans 15 residues. Germline loops: CDR1 MGHRA, CDR2 YSYEKL. V lost 4 bases to trimming and J lost 8 bases; unmatched junction nucleotides: 12. Here the CDR3 DNA reads TGCGCCAGCAGCCCAGAGTACAGGGGGAGATGGGGCTACACCTTC. The encoded protein is CASSPEYRGRWGYTF.

This sequence joins TRBV4-2 and TRBJ2-3; tentative D call: TRBD2 (7 bases). CDR3 length: 17 amino acids. Trimming removed 0 bases from V and 5 bases from J, with 18 bases in between. Looked up from germline, CDR1 is LGHNA and CDR2 is YNFKEQ. The CDR3 sequence: CASSQEAGGGRRDTQYF. CDR3 nucleotides: TGTGCCAGCAGCCAAGAGGCGGGCGGGGGCCGGAGAGATACGCAGTATTTT.

This sequence joins TRBV6-5 and TRBJ2-3; 11 bases fit TRBD1. J gave up 4 bases and V 0 bases, and 0 bases lay outside the gene matches. The CDR3 extends over 15 amino acids. Per germline, CDR1 MNHEY and CDR2 SVGAGI. CDR3 in amino acids: CASSYSGQGADTQYF. The CDR3, as DNA: TGTGCCAGCAGTTACTCGGGACAGGGGGCAGATACGCAGTATTTT.

The chain employs TRBV15 and TRBJ1-1; perhaps TRBD1 as D (5 bases). The germline V gene has CDR1 LNHNV and CDR2 YYDKDF (reference sequence). The CDR3 runs to 15 residues. The ends were cut back, 0 bases at V and 5 bases at J, with 13 bases in the middle. As DNA, the CDR3 is TGTGCCACCAGCAGAGAAAAGGGGTCGGATACTGAAGCTTTCTTT. Residues: CATSREKGSDTEAFF.

This clone was counted between two and nine times. The chain has TRBV7-9 and TRBJ2-3, with D maybe TRBD1 (5 bases). V lost 5 bases and J 1 base, leaving 10 bases between the germline ends. Per germline, CDR1 SEHNR and CDR2 FQNEAQ (reference sequence). The CDR3 sequence is 14 residues long. The CDR3: CASSQGYGTDTQYF. CDR3 sequence (DNA): TGTGCCAGCAGCCAGGGCTATGGCACAGATACGCAGTATTTT.

The chain joins TRBV12-2 to TRBJ2-7; the D segment call TRBD1 is taken from the table without a DNA check. TRBV12-2 is labeled a pseudogene. The CDR3 is 14 amino acids. CDR3 sequence (DNA): TGTGCAAGTCGCTTAGGACAGGGTCTGGACGAGCAGTACTTC. It specifies CASRLGQGLDEQYF.

A few counts support this clone. The gene calls are TRBV7-2 and TRBJ2-3; 10 nucleotides line up with TRBD2. This CDR3 has 17 amino acids. CDR1 and CDR2 (germline): SGHTA, FQGNSA. J gave up 2 bases and V 4 bases, and 9 bases lay outside the gene matches. Here the CDR3 reads CASSYHLAGAYTDTQYF. DNA for the CDR3: TGTGCCAGCAGCTATCACCTAGCGGGGGCCTACACAGATACGCAGTATTTT.

This clone was detected a few times. The V and J genes are TRBV7-9 and TRBJ1-2; no firm D call. CDR3 length equals 15 residues. CDR1 is SEHNR and CDR2 is FQNEAQ in the germline V gene (reference sequence). With 5 bases removed from V and 0 bases from J, the gap between germline ends came to 13 bases. Here the CDR3 DNA reads TGTGCCAGCAGCCCCCCAGGTTTGACTAACTATGGCTACACCTTC. It is translated as CASSPPGLTNYGYTF.

This clone was counted once. The V and J genes are TRBV5-4 and TRBJ2-1; 8 bases are shared with TRBD2. Per the germline V gene, CDR1 is SGHNT and CDR2 is YYREEE (reference sequence). V gave up 0 bases and J gave up 7 bases; unmatched junction bases: 3. The CDR3 loop spans 14 amino acids. Here the CDR3 reads CASSLVAGYNEQFF. The CDR3 bases are TGTGCCAGCAGCTTGGTAGCGGGGTATAATGAGCAGTTCTTC.

The chain is built from TRBV15 and TRBJ1-4; TRBD1 matches 7 bases. V gave up 2 bases and J gave up 5 bases; unmatched junction bases: 8. The CDR3 contains 16 residues. Germline loops: CDR1 LNHNV, CDR2 YYDKDF (reference sequence). The CDR3 here is CATSRQRQGQNEKLFF. The CDR3 bases are TGTGCCACCAGCAGACAGAGGCAGGGACAGAATGAAAAACTGTTTTTT.

This clone turned up a few times. The V gene is TRBV21-1, the J gene TRBJ2-5; the table's D call of TRBD1 was not tested on the DNA. TRBV21-1 is an annotated pseudogene. The CDR3 is 16 amino acids. The CDR3 DNA sequence: TGTGCCAGCAGCAAAAACTGCTCAGGGGTTGGAGAGACCCAGTACTTC. It specifies CASSKNCSGVGETQYF.

This clone turned up a few times. The J gene is TRBJ1-2, the V gene TRBV7-3; 7 bases match TRBD1. This CDR3 spans 17 amino acids. Germline loops: CDR1 SGHTA, CDR2 FQGTGA. Losses at the gene ends were 5 bases for V and 2 bases for J; bases not matched to a gene: 14. The CDR3 region is CASSASGVAGGNYGYTF. CDR3 DNA: TGTGCCAGCAGCGCTAGCGGGGTTGCAGGGGGGAACTATGGCTACACCTTC.

The chain is built from TRBV6-1 and TRBJ1-2; 7 bases fit TRBD1. With 0 bases clipped from V and 5 bases from J, the junction kept 3 bases outside the gene matches. The CDR3 extends over 14 amino acids. Per the germline V gene, CDR1 is MNHNS and CDR2 is SASEGT. The CDR3 nucleotides read TGTGCCAGCAGTGAAGCCGAGGGGGCGTATGGCTACACCTTC. Amino acid sequence: CASSEAEGAYGYTF.

This clone showed up just a few times. The chain has TRBV9 and TRBJ2-1, with 8 bases lining up with TRBD1. Germline trimming cut 3 bases from V and 4 bases from J; bases unmatched to any gene: 3. The CDR3 spans 14 residues. Per germline, CDR1 SGDLS and CDR2 YYNGEE. The CDR3 here is CASSARDRYNEQFF. As DNA, the CDR3 is TGTGCCAGCAGCGCCAGGGACAGGTACAATGAGCAGTTCTTC. Filled out from reference TRBV9 and TRBJ2-1, the complete variable domain reads DSGVTQTPKHLITATGQRVTLRCSPRSGDLSVYWYQQSLDQGLQFLIQYYNGEERAKGNILERFSAQQFPDLHSELNLSSLELGDSALYFCASSARDRYNEQFFGPGTRLTVL.

The table lists this clone with a few counts. This rearrangement joins TRBV9 to TRBJ2-5; TRBD2 matches at 12 bases. The V gene's germline CDR1 is SGDLS and CDR2 YYNGEE. The CDR3 totals 16 residues. Trimming took 0 bases from V and 1 from J; bases not matched to a gene: 1. CDR3: CASSVASGGAQETQYF. Written as DNA, the CDR3 is TGTGCCAGCAGCGTAGCTAGCGGGGGGGCCCAAGAGACCCAGTACTTC.

The table lists this clone with a few counts. The V and J genes are TRBV7-8 and TRBJ2-7, with D possibly matching TRBD1 (5 bases). The CDR3 has 11 residues. V lost 5 bases to trimming and J lost 6 bases, with 8 bases between them. Germline CDR1 is SGHVS and CDR2 is FQNEAQ. The CDR3 protein is CASSARGEQYF. CDR3 nucleotides: TGTGCCAGCAGCGCTAGGGGCGAGCAGTACTTC.

A few counts support this clone. The V gene is TRBV7-9, the J gene TRBJ2-5; 9 nucleotides match TRBD2. There are 15 residues in the CDR3. CDR1 is SEHNR, CDR2 FQNEAQ, per germline (reference sequence). The V segment lost 6 bases and the J segment 1 base; nucleotides outside the gene matches: 6. CDR3 coding DNA: TGTGCCAGCAGGCCTAGCGGGGTCACCCAAGAGACCCAGTACTTC. Translated, it gives CASRPSGVTQETQYF.

This clone was picked up a small number of times. The chain uses TRBV4-1 and TRBJ2-1; 9 bases are shared with TRBD1. J lost 0 bases, V lost 5 bases, and 5 bases had no gene match. CDR1 MGHRA and CDR2 YSYEKL come from the germline V gene. This CDR3 contains 16 residues. CDR3 in DNA: TGCGCCAGCAGCTCGGGACAGGGACCCTCCTACAATGAGCAGTTCTTC. Protein product: CASSSGQGPSYNEQFF.

This clone came up a few times. The chain links TRBV6-5 to TRBJ1-5; 7 bases are shared with TRBD1. CDR1 MNHEY and CDR2 SVGAGI come from the germline V gene. The CDR3 consists of 15 residues. V trimming: 6 bases; J trimming: 4 bases; junction bases outside the gene matches: 9. The CDR3 DNA reads as TGTGCCAGCAGCCTATCGGGACAGCCGAATCAGCCCCAGCATTTT. This encodes CASSLSGQPNQPQHF.

This clone appeared a single time. The J gene is TRBJ1-4, the V gene TRBV4-1; possible D gene TRBD1, 6 bases. Germline assignment: CDR1 MGHRA and CDR2 YSYEKL. With 3 bases removed from V and 7 bases from J, the gap between germline ends came to 9 bases. The CDR3 sequence is 13 residues long. The DNA of the CDR3 is TGCGCCAGCAGCCAGGGGACACTTGAAAAACTGTTTTTT. Translation gives CASSQGTLEKLFF.

The chain combines TRBV7-2 with TRBJ2-5, with TRBD2 matching 9 bases. Germline loops: CDR1 SGHTA, CDR2 FQGNSA. J was trimmed by 4 bases and V by 1 base; bases with no gene match: 10. The CDR3 length is 17 residues. CDR3 sequence: CASSLVGGGAILETQYF. In DNA form, the CDR3 reads TGTGCCAGCAGCTTAGTTGGCGGGGGGGCCATTTTAGAGACCCAGTACTTC.

V usage is TRBV30 and J usage is TRBJ1-2; TRBD1 aligns across 10 bases. The CDR3 consists of 13 residues. The germline V gene encodes CDR1 GTSNPN and CDR2 SVGIG (reference sequence). After removal of 4 bases from V and 7 bases from J, the junction contained 6 bases not matched to a gene. CDR3 nucleotides: TGTGCCTGGAATAACCGGGACAGGGGTGGCTACACCTTC. Protein sequence: CAWNNRDRGGYTF. Full variable domain (outside the CDR3, taken from reference TRBV30 and TRBJ1-2): SQTIHQWPATLVQPVGSPLSLECTVEGTSNPNLYWYRQAAGRGLQLLFYSVGIGQISSEVPQNLSASRPQDRQFILSSKKLLLSDSGFYLCAWNNRDRGGYTFGSGTRLTVV.

The genes are TRBV18 and TRBJ2-2, with 10 bases matching TRBD2. This CDR3 is 16 amino acids long. Trimming cost V 6 bases and J 2 bases; bases outside gene matches: 6. CDR1 is KGHSH and CDR2 is LQKENI in the germline V gene. CDR3 in DNA: TGTGCCAGCTCTGCCAGACTAGCGGGCAACACCGGGGAGCTGTTTTTT. It specifies CASSARLAGNTGELFF. Combining the CDR3 with reference TRBV18 and TRBJ2-2 gives the whole variable domain NAGVMQNPRHLVRRRGQEARLRCSPMKGHSHVYWYRQLPEEGLKFMVYLQKENIIDESGMPKERFSAEFPKEGPSILRIQQVVRGDSAAYFCASSARLAGNTGELFFGEGSRLTVL.